This T cell receptor beta chain is from a study of blood T cell repertoires in COVID-19. Study details: The United States, Italy and Spain provided the acute and convalescent COVID-19 samples. PBMCs, B-cell-depleted T cells, or T cells provided the cDNA or gDNA that made up the material.

With 0 bases removed from V and 1 base from J, the gap between germline ends came to 8 bases. Looked up from germline, CDR1 is KGHSH and CDR2 is LQKENI. There are 15 residues in the CDR3. In the original analysis: Reference gene primer amplification in the assay estimated nucleated cell counts. TCRdb's table, derived via immunoSEQ multiplex PCR, lists solely in-frame clones and lacks some. The D gene and trimming were derived from the DNA, and the V and J assignments and clone size from that table. In the table there are about 190,000 clones, around 85% of which are singletons. The sequenced sample consisted of peripheral blood. The chain uses TRBV18 and TRBJ2-3, with no clear D. The source of this sequence is a woman aged 50 to 60 with acute or convalescent COVID-19. The CDR3 bases are TGTGCCAGCTCACCACCCGGTCACGGCACAGATACGCAGTATTTT. Residues: CASSPPGHGTDTQYF.